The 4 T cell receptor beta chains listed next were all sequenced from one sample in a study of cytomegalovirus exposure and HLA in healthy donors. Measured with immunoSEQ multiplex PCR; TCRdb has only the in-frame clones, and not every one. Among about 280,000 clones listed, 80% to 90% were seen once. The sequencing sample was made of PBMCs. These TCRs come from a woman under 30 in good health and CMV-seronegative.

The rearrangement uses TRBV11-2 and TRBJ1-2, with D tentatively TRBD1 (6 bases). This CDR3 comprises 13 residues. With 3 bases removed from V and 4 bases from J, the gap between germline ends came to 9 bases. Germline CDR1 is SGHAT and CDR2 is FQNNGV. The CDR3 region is CASSLQGTYGYTF. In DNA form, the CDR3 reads TGTGCCAGCAGCTTGCAGGGGACCTATGGCTACACCTTC.

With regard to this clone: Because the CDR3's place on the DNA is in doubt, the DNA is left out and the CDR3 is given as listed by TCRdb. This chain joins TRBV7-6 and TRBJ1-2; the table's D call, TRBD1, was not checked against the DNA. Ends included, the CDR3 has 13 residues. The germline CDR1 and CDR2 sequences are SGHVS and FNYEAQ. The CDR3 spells CASSSLDKHGYTF.

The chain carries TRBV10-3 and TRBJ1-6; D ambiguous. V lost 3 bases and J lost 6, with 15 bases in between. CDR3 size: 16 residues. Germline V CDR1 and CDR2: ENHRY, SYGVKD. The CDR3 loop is CAISDGQAYLNSPLHF. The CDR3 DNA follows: TGTGCCATCAGTGATGGGCAGGCCTACCTTAATTCACCCCTCCACTTT.

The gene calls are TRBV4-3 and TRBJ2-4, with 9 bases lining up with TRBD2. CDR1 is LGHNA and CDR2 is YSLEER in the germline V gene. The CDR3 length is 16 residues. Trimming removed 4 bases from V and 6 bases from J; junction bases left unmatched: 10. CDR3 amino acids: CASSRASGASLNIQYF. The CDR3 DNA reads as TGCGCCAGCAGCCGGGCTAGCGGGGCGTCCTTAAACATTCAGTACTTC.